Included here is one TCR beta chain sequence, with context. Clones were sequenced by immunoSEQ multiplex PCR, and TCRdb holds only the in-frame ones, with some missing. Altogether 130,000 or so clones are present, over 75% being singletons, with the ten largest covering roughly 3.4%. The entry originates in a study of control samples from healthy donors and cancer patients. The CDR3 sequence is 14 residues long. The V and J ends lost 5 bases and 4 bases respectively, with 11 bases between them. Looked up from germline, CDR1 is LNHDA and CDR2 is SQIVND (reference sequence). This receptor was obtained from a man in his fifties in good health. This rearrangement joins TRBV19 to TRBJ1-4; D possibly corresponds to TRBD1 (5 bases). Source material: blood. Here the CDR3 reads CASSFQGGNEKLFF. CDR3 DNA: TGTGCCAGTAGTTTCCAGGGTGGTAATGAAAAACTGTTTTTT.